What follows is one T cell receptor (beta chain) and its context. This clonotype has more than one count but fewer than ten. The antigen this receptor binds is unknown. Base qualities are not at hand, and no much larger clone is one base apart. TCRdb lists the instrument as Illumina HiSeq 1500. TCRdb passed the public sequencing reads through fastp at Q25 and MiXCR, retaining productive beta sequences. For every CDR3 protein sequence, its rows merge into one entry that carries the most common genes and DNA. Present in this sample are fewer than 200,000 distinct CDR3 sequences, about an eighth of which were seen just once. Together, the top ten hold 20% to 30% of the sample. The data derive from a study of T cell repertoires in cytomegalovirus infection (dated by TCRdb to between 2018 and 2021). About the study as a whole: Donor HLA type was relevant to the analysis, because carriage of CMV infection together with the matching HLA type was indicated by public TCR beta signatures. Findings and caveats that apply to the study as a whole: In both this cohort and an independent cohort of several hundred donors, the cumulative frequency of public TCR beta family members distinguished carriers of CMV infection plus the relevant HLA type. The ex vivo response was dominated by HLA-C-restricted CMV-specific TCR beta clonotypes, which also provided the single most frequent clonotype in two of eight donors.

At the junction V is shortened by 6 bases and J by 10 bases, with 10 bases in between. Looking up the germline V gene (reference sequence) yields CDR1 MNHNY and CDR2 SVGAGI. The CDR3, from cysteine to phenylalanine, totals 12 residues. Kept here is only the CDR3 DNA, which spans 36 bases and is read in frame from base 1. Rearrangement joined TRBV6-6 to TRBJ1-6, with the D gene uncertain. Sequenced sample: PBMCs. The sequence came from a human donor in good health (CMV status not recorded). Some clones in this sample may be carry-over from other donors' samples. The CDR3 protein sequence reads: CASSFLESPLHF. The nucleotides are TGTGCCAGCAGCTTTCTCGAGTCACCCCTCCACTTT.